This T cell receptor (beta chain) came from a study of blood T cell repertoires in COVID-19 (dated by TCRdb to the early 2020s). With respect to the entire study: Samples covering the acute and convalescent phases of COVID-19 were provided by collaborators in the United States, Italy and Spain. The material from the prospective study consisted of cDNA or gDNA derived from T cells, B-cell-depleted T cells, or PBMCs. A freely available public database, intended as a resource for researchers studying the immune response to SARS-CoV-2, is where the repertoires were released. Samples came from the ongoing ImmuneRACE study (first 160 participants) plus 1,254 subjects from 6 global collaborators. HLA class I and class II types, where available, came from metadata supplied by the sample provider rather than from assay-based typing. The dataset comprised deeply sampled blood TCRbeta repertoires from subjects exposed to, actively infected with, or recovered from COVID-19. Nearly every sample came with metadata listing a de-identified subject ID, COVID-19 status, age in years and sex.

Overall results and qualifications from the work: The quantity of clinical and demographic metadata differed by source and by participant and was supplied without curation.

Collaborating institutions collected whole blood in K2EDTA tubes following their own protocols. Collaborator samples were shipped for TCRbeta analysis as frozen whole blood, isolated PBMCs, or DNA extracted from either sample type. As concerns this clone: The antigen it recognizes is unknown. Per-nucleotide qualities are absent, and no much larger clonotype sits a single base away.

CDR3 length: 14 amino acids, cysteine to phenylalanine. Only the CDR3 DNA is retained, 42 bases long and in frame from the first base. For CDR1 and CDR2, the germline V gene (reference sequence) lists SGHAT and FQDESV. The V end loses 4 bases and the J end loses 7 bases, and a stretch of 11 bases separates them. TCRbeta CDR3 regions were amplified from genomic DNA using the immunoSEQ Assay, a bias-controlled multiplex PCR. In the paper's pipeline: The number of nucleated cells in each sample was estimated by amplification of reference gene primers within the assay. To quantify the absolute abundance of each unique TCRbeta CDR3 rearrangement, sequence reads were collapsed and filtered. For each sample, productive Simpson clonality was calculated as the square root of Simpson's diversity index across productive rearrangements. What TCRdb holds here is the immuneACCESS table cut down to in-frame rearrangements. Part of the clones is not present; checked against another copy, under half of the missing clones reflect an unresolved V gene, and the others are unexplained. The V and J calls and clone size come from that table; D and trimming were worked out from the DNA. The sample data list about 91,000 clones, and about four fifths of these were observed just once. Roughly a tenth of the sample rests with the top ten.

The receptor's source is a woman older than 75 with acute or convalescent COVID-19. Here the chain combines TRBV11-1 and TRBJ1-6; a tentative D match to TRBD1 spans 5 bases. Specimen: peripheral blood. The sequenced DNA: TGTGCCAGCAGCTCGACACGGGGGAATTCACCCCTCCACTTT. This yields the protein CASSSTRGNSPLHF.